These 5 T cell receptor beta chains originate from one sample sequenced in a study of blood T cell repertoires in COVID-19. Measured with immunoSEQ multiplex PCR; TCRdb has only the in-frame clones, and not every one. The repertoire has just under 65,000 clones, roughly 76% of them found once; the top ten carry approximately 5.3%. Source material: peripheral blood. The receptors stem from a human donor in a cohort sampled during active COVID-19.

This clone showed up just a few times. The rearrangement links TRBV5-1 to TRBJ2-1, with a possible D match to TRBD2 (6 bases). There are 15 residues in the CDR3. Germline V gene sequence: CDR1 SGHRS, CDR2 YFSETQ. V was trimmed by 4 bases and J by 9 bases, leaving 20 bases between them. This CDR3 reads CASSAGGTLGREQFF. CDR3 nucleotides: TGCGCCAGCAGCGCCGGCGGGACCCTTGGTCGTGAGCAGTTCTTC. The full variable domain, its missing parts supplied by reference TRBV5-1 and TRBJ2-1, is KAGVTQTPRYLIKTRGQQVTLSCSPISGHRSVSWYQQTPGQGLQFLFEYFSETQRNKGNFPGRFSGRQFSNSRSEMNVSTLELGDSALYLCASSAGGTLGREQFFGPGTRLTVL.

The CDR3 sequence is CASSRQTGGTDTQYF. The CDR3 nucleotides are TGTGCCAGCTCACGTCAGACAGGGGGCACAGATACGCAGTATTTT. V and J are TRBV18 and TRBJ2-3; 8 bases map to TRBD1. The CDR3 spans 15 residues. V lost 4 bases to trimming and J lost 1 base; unmatched junction nucleotides: 4. Germline CDR1 reads KGHSH; CDR2 reads LQKENI.

In this sample, this clone turned up a few times. The chain combines TRBV6-5 with TRBJ1-1; a weak D match, TRBD1 (6 bases). Germline assignment: CDR1 MNHEY and CDR2 SVGAGI. V was clipped by 2 bases and J by 4 bases, with 14 bases between them. The CDR3 spans 15 residues. For the CDR3, the DNA is TGTGCCAGCAGTTACGGGGGGGGGCGAATCACTGAAGCTTTCTTT. It specifies CASSYGGGRITEAFF.

The chain combines TRBV27 with TRBJ1-1; TRBD1 aligns across 10 bases. Germline V gene sequence: CDR1 MNHEY, CDR2 SMNVEV (reference sequence). Unmatched junction bases numbered 9, after V lost 8 bases and J lost 6 bases. This CDR3 comprises 14 residues. For the CDR3, the DNA is TGTGCCAGCGTAATGACAGGGGGCTTCGCTGAAGCTTTCTTT. It translates to CASVMTGGFAEAFF.

The V and J genes are TRBV18 and TRBJ2-1; no clear D. Trimming removed 1 base from V and 9 bases from J, with 4 bases in between. This CDR3 has 11 residues. Germline assignment: CDR1 KGHSH and CDR2 LQKENI. The DNA for the CDR3 is TGTGCCAGCTCACCACAGAGTGAGCAGTTCTTC. It is translated as CASSPQSEQFF. Variable domain in full (rest from reference TRBV18 and TRBJ2-1): NAGVMQNPRHLVRRRGQEARLRCSPMKGHSHVYWYRQLPEEGLKFMVYLQKENIIDESGMPKERFSAEFPKEGPSILRIQQVVRGDSAAYFCASSPQSEQFFGPGTRLTVL.